The subject of this entry is one T cell receptor beta chain. The data derive from a study of blood T cell repertoires in COVID-19. This table comes from immunoSEQ multiplex PCR, and its TCRdb copy is limited to in-frame clones, with some not included. The top ten hold about 60% of the sample, which has 35,000 to 45,000 clones, 73% seen once. Sequenced: peripheral blood. The origin of this receptor is an elderly man with acute or convalescent COVID-19.

CDR3 bases: TGTGCCATCGGGCTAGCGGGAGCCAATGAGCAGTTCTTC. Amino acid sequence: CAIGLAGANEQFF. The chain combines TRBV10-3 with TRBJ2-1; 10 bases align to TRBD2. CDR3 size: 13 residues. After removal of 8 bases from V and 6 bases from J, the junction contained 4 bases not matched to a gene. Germline CDR1 and CDR2: ENHRY and SYGVKD.